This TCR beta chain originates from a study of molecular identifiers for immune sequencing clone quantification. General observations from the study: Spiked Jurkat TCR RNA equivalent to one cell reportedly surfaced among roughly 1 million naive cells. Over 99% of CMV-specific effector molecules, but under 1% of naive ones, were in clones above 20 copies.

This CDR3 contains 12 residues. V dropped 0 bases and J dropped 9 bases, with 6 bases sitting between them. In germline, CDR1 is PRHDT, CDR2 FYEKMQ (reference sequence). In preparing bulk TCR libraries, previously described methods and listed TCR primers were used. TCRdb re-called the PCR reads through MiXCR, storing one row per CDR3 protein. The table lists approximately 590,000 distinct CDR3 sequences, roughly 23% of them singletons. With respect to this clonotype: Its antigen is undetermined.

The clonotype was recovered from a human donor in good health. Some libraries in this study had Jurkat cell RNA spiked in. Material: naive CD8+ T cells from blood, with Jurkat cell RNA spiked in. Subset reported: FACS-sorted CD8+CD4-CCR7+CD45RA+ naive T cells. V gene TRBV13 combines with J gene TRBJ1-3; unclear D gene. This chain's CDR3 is CASSLGLGTIYF. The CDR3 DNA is TGTGCCAGCAGCTTAGGCCTTGGCACCATATATTTT.